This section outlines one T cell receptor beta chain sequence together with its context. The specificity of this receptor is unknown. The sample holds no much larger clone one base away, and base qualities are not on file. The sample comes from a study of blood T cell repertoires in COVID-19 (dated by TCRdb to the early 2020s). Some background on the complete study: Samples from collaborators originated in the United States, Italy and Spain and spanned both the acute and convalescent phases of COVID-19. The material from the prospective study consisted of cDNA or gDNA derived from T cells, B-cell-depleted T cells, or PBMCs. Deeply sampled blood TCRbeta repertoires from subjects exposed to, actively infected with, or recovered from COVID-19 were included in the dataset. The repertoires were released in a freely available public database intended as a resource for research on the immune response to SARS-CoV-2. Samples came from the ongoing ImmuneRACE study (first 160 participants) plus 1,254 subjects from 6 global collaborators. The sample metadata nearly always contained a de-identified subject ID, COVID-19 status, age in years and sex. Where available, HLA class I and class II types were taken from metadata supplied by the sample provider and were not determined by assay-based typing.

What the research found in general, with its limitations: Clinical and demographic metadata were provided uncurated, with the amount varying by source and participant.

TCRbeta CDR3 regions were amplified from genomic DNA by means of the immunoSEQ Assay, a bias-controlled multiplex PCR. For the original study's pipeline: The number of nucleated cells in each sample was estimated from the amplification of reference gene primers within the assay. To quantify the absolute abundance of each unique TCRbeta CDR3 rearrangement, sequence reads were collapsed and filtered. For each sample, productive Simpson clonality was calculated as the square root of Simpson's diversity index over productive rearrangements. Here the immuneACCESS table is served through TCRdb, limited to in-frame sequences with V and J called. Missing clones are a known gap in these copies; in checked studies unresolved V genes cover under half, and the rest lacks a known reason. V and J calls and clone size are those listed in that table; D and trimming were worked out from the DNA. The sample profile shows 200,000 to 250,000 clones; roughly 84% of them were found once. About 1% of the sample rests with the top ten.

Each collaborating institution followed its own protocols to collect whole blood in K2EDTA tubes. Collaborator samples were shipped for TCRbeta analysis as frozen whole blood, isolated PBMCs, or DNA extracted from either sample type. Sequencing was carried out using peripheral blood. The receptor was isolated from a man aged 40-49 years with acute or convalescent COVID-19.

The CDR3 protein: CASSRTPAPGGYTF. The nucleotide sequence is TGTGCCAGCAGTCGGACTCCCGCTCCGGGGGGCTACACCTTC. The chain was built from TRBV2 and TRBJ1-2; the D gene identity is not certain. From cysteine to phenylalanine, the CDR3 is 14 amino acids long. Only the CDR3 part of the read is kept: 42 bases, read in frame from the first base. The V and J ends are trimmed by 5 bases and 8 bases, leaving 18 bases between them. CDR1 and CDR2 are drawn from the germline V gene: SNHLY, FYNNEI.